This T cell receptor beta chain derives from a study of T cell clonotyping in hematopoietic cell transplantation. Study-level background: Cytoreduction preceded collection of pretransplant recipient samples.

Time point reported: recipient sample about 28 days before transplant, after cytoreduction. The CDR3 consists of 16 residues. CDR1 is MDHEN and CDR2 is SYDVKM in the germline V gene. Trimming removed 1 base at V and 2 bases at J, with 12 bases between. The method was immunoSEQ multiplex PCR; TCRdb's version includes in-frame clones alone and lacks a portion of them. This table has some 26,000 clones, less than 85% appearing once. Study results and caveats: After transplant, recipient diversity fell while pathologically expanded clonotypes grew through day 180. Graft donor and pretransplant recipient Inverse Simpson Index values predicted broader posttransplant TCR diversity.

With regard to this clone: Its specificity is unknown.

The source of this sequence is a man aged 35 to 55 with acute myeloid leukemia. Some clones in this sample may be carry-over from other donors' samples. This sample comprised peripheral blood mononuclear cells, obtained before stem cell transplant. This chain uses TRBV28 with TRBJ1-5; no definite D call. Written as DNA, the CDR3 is TGTGCCAGCAGTTTATATCCTGGAAGGGGCAATCAGCCCCAGCATTTT. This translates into CASSLYPGRGNQPQHF.